This entry features one T cell receptor beta chain sequence. Its antigen is currently unknown. This CDR3 comprises 13 residues. CDR1 LNHDA and CDR2 SQIVND come from the germline V gene (reference sequence). V was clipped by 6 bases and J by 1 base, with 7 bases between them. The study profiled TCR beta VDJ and CDR3 using genomic DNA as template. TCRdb re-derived calls from the reads in MiXCR, one entry per CDR3 protein. The sample holds about 54,000 distinct CDR3 sequences, around 60% seen once. This entry belongs to a study of CD8+CD57+ T cells in acquired aplastic anemia. Turning to the study itself: The mean DNA yield obtained from sorted CD4+ and CD8+ cells came to 3.2 ug. Study-level results: In common between the patients and the controls were twenty-nine CD8+ CDR3 sequences.

Flow cytometry had shown expanded CD8+CD57+ cells in the patients chosen for sequencing. There were no patients without severe acquired aplastic anemia. Material for sequencing was sorted CD4+, CD8+, or CD8+CD57+ T cells (not recorded which) from PBMCs. This sequence joins TRBV19 and TRBJ1-5; D is unclear. The sequence was obtained from a human donor with aplastic anemia. The CDR3 is CASREVSNQPQHF. For the CDR3, the DNA is TGTGCCAGTAGAGAGGTAAGCAATCAGCCCCAGCATTTT.